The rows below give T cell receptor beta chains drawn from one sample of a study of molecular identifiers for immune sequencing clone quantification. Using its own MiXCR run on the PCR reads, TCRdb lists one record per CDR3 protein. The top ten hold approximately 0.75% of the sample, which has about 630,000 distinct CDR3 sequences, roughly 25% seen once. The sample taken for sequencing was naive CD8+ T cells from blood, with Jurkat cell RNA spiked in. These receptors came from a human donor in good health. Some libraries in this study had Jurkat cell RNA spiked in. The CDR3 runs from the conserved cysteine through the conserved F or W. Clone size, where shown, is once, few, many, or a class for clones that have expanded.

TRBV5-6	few	CASSLETSGVTYNEQFF
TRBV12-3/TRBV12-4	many	CASSLYISGHSSEQYF
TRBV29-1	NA	CSVPPAGRGGTQYF
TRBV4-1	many	CASSHYEGNTGELFF
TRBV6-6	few	CASSYVIGDFGNQPQHF
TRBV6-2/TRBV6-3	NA	CASSYSLRVGSYEQYF
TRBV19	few	CASTREGSNQPQHF
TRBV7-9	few	CASSPPIDEQYF
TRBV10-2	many	CASSEGGAGENIQYF
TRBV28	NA	CASSLPVGSGRWLQYF
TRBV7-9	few	CASSLLGDSFHEQYF
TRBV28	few	CASSQFGQGYEQYF
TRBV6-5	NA	CASSLAGMDIQYF
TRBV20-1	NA	CTSNRMIQGMNTEAFF
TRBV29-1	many	CSGEGSGPTDTQYF
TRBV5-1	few	CASSSLPGTGQEQYF
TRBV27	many	CASSVGLGAEAFF
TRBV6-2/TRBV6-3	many	CASRTPDTTPTDTQYF
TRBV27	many	CASSFLAGTHSTDTQYF
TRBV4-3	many	CASSQDRTGTSYEQYF
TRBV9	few	CASSATGTTQETQYF
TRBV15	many	CATRDGSADGANVLTF
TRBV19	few	CASTEFGHQPQHF
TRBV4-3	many	CASSQDRGFGELFF
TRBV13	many	CASSIRDRVNEQFF
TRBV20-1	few	CSAPREHYGYTF
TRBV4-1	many	CASSQGQAFSYEQYF
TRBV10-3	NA	CAISESGQGAQPQHF
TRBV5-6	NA	CASSLEWLAGATDTQYF
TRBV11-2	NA	CASSFSAQSGPHGYTF
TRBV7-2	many	CASSFGTRTADTQYF
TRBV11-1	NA	CASSLLGQGAGDEQYF
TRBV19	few	CASSPIRLRDRGETQYF
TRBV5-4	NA	CASSLNRGSYERCF
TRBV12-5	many	CASGAIQGGDEKLFF
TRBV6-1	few	CASSESGGTGETQYF
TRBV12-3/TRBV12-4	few	CASSPASGVYNEKLFF